Shown below are 12 T cell receptor beta chains from a single sample sequenced in a study of human T cells and chemical hapten exposure. Time point given: patch test 1, 2 weeks after DPC sensitization. Treatment here: therapeutic diphenylcyclopropenone sensitization with weekly scalp DPC. One entry per CDR3 protein results from TCRdb running MiXCR on the RACE reads. The table includes 350,000 or so distinct CDR3 sequences, around 6.9% detected once. Sequencing used whole blood, obtained in connection with sensitization to the hapten diphenylcyclopropenone (DPC). These receptors were taken from a woman between 18 and 29 years old with alopecia areata. Some clones in this sample may be carry-over from other donors' samples.

This clonotype was seen repeatedly, ten times or more. The CDR3 region is CASSWDRADGELFF. The CDR3 DNA is TGCGCCAGCAGCTGGGACAGGGCCGACGGGGAGCTGTTTTTT. The chain employs TRBV5-1 and TRBJ2-2, with 9 bases identical to TRBD1. The J segment lost 7 bases and the V segment lost 3 bases, leaving 4 bases of the junction unmatched. Germline CDR1 and CDR2: SGHRS and YFSETQ. The CDR3 extends over 14 amino acids.

This clonotype was counted at least ten times. J is TRBJ2-5 and V is TRBV11-2; 9 bases match TRBD2. Per germline, CDR1 SGHAT and CDR2 FQNNGV. The trim removed 8 bases at V and 4 bases at J, leaving 8 bases unmatched. This CDR3 is built from 14 residues. The DNA for the CDR3 is TGTGCCAGCTGGAGGGCGGGGGGGCGAGAGACCCAGTACTTC. It specifies CASWRAGGRETQYF.

CDR3 sequence (DNA): TGTGCCAGCAGAGCAGGGGGCGGTCGCTCTGGGGCCAACGTCCTGACTTTC. Its protein product is CASRAGGGRSGANVLTF. The chain recombines TRBV7-3 with TRBJ2-6; TRBD1 agrees at 8 bases. The CDR3 has 17 residues. From germline, CDR1 is SGHTA and CDR2 FQGTGA. Germline trimming cut 6 bases from V and 0 bases from J; bases unmatched to any gene: 7. The full variable domain, its missing parts supplied by reference TRBV7-3 and TRBJ2-6, is GAGVSQTPSNKVTEKGKYVELRCDPISGHTALYWYRQSLGQGPEFLIYFQGTGAADDSGLPNDRFFAVRPEGSVSTLKIQRTERGDSAVYLCASRAGGGRSGANVLTFGAGSRLTVL.

This clonotype has ten or more counts. The V gene is TRBV4-3, the J gene TRBJ2-7, with D unclear. Per the germline V gene, CDR1 is LGHNA and CDR2 is YSLEER. CDR3 length: 14 residues. With 1 base removed from V and 3 bases from J, the gap between germline ends came to 10 bases. CDR3 loop: CASSQGRFSYEQYF. As DNA, the CDR3 is TGCGCCAGCAGCCAAGGACGGTTTAGCTACGAGCAGTACTTC.

This clonotype has more than one count but fewer than ten. The CDR3: CASSSGQSKETQYF. For the CDR3, the DNA is TGTGCCAGCAGTTCGGGACAGTCCAAAGAGACCCAGTACTTC. The rearrangement uses TRBV7-2 and TRBJ2-5, with 7 bases fitting TRBD1. The J segment lost 3 bases and the V segment lost 6 bases, leaving 7 bases of the junction unmatched. Germline-derived CDR1 and CDR2 are SGHTA and FQGNSA. This CDR3 has 14 amino acids.

This clonotype was recorded at least ten times. The CDR3 nucleotides read TGTGCCAGCAGTTACAATTCCCCCTACGAGCAGTACTTC. It codes for CASSYNSPYEQYF. The chain joins TRBV6-2 or TRBV6-3 to TRBJ2-7; D is unclear. Trimming stripped 2 bases from V and 2 bases from J, with 7 bases between. Germline CDR1 reads MNHEY; CDR2 reads SVGEGT. This CDR3 comprises 13 residues.

V is TRBV7-2 and J is TRBJ1-6; D call uncertain. The V gene lost 5 bases and the J gene lost 8 bases, with 10 bases spanning the gap. This CDR3 region has 13 residues. Per germline, CDR1 SGHTA and CDR2 FQGNSA. The CDR3 spells CASSPFEHSPLHF. DNA of the CDR3: TGTGCCAGCAGCCCATTCGAGCATTCACCCCTCCACTTT.

This sequence joins TRBV7-2 and TRBJ1-2; 8 nucleotides align to TRBD1. The CDR3 consists of 14 residues. Losses at the gene ends were 5 bases for V and 10 bases for J; bases not matched to a gene: 12. Germline V CDR1 and CDR2: SGHTA, FQGNSA. Here the CDR3 reads CASSRADRAMAYTF. CDR3 in DNA: TGTGCCAGCAGCCGCGCGGACAGGGCGATGGCCTACACCTTC.

V usage is TRBV7-9 and J usage is TRBJ1-6; no definite D call. The CDR3 has 13 amino acids. Between the trimmed V and J ends, which lost 7 bases and 7 bases, there was a span of 11 bases. Germline-derived CDR1 and CDR2 are SEHNR and FQNEAQ (reference sequence). The CDR3 sequence is CASTPPRNSPLHF. The CDR3 DNA reads TGTGCCAGCACGCCACCCCGGAATTCACCCCTCCACTTT. Full variable domain (missing parts from reference TRBV7-9 and TRBJ1-6): DTGVSQNPRHKITKRGQNVTFRCDPISEHNRLYWYRQTLGQGPEFLTYFQNEAQLEKSRLLSDRFSAERPKGSFSTLEIQRTEQGDSAMYLCASTPPRNSPLHFGNGTRLTVT.

The chain is built from TRBV5-1 and TRBJ2-3, with a weak D call TRBD2 (5 bases). The germline V and J ends were trimmed by 0 bases and 8 bases, with 10 bases remaining between them. Germline CDR1 is SGHRS and CDR2 is YFSETQ. The CDR3 sequence is 13 residues long. CDR3 amino acids: CASSLDSEGTQYF. The CDR3 coding sequence is TGCGCCAGCAGCTTGGATAGCGAGGGTACGCAGTATTTT.

This clonotype appeared a few times. This chain uses TRBV4-2 with TRBJ2-1, with 12 nucleotides matching TRBD2. The CDR3 loop spans 16 amino acids. Germline CDR1 and CDR2: LGHNA and YNFKEQ. V lost 3 bases to trimming and J lost 6 bases; unmatched junction nucleotides: 6. CDR3 nucleotide sequence: TGTGCCAGCAGCCACCCCCTAGCGGGGGGGCGCAATGAGCAGTTCTTC. The encoded protein is CASSHPLAGGRNEQFF.

The V and J genes are TRBV6-1 and TRBJ2-5, with a tentative D call TRBD1 (6 bases). The CDR3 contains 14 residues. The germline V gene encodes CDR1 MNHNS and CDR2 SASEGT. The V end was cut by 5 bases, the J end by 1 base, with 11 bases between. The CDR3 DNA reads TGTGCCAGCAGTATTAGACAGGTCCAAGAGACCCAGTACTTC. This encodes CASSIRQVQETQYF.